This T cell receptor (beta chain) came from a study of regulatory T cells in long-lasting Graves disease (dated by TCRdb to the early 2020s). Background for the entire study: Antithyroid drugs had been taken for less than 3 months by newly diagnosed Graves' disease patients. Patients with persistent Graves' disease were compared with patients with newly diagnosed Graves' disease using TCR sequencing and RNA sequencing of peripheral blood. A total of roughly 33 samples underwent TCR sequencing: about 13 from persistent and about 20 from newly diagnosed Graves' disease patients. The study was conducted in China and was registered as a clinical trial. Overall study results and their limits: Only peripheral blood was studied, because thyroid tissue, the primary lesion, was inaccessible. TRBV28, TRBJ1-2 and TRBJ2-5 were preferentially used in persistent disease, while TRBV20-1 and TRBJ2-1 were favored in newly diagnosed disease. Persistent patients shared more public clonotypes among themselves (2,741) than newly diagnosed patients did (more than 950). Sequencing and analysis were restricted to the TCR beta chain. Lower TCR Shannon entropy and fewer highly expanded clones were observed in persistent Graves' disease patients than in newly diagnosed patients, which suggested clonal expansion. The authors noted that the small sample size was a limitation that may lower accuracy.

The time point label of this sample denotes: newly diagnosed GD, antithyroid drugs for less than 3 months. For both TCR sequencing and RNA sequencing, RNA was extracted from PBMCs in TRIzol. Graves' disease was diagnosed according to American Thyroid Association guidelines. Recruitment of patients was carried out at an endocrinology department in Xi'an, China. Each patient gave about 10 milliliters of peripheral blood, collected in an EDTA anticoagulant tube. Ficoll Paque Plus density gradient separation was used to isolate PBMCs, and no further T cell sorting was performed. An Agilent 2100 Bioanalyzer and agarose gel were used to assess RNA quality, and a NanoDrop 2000 was used to measure RNA concentration. From a lookup of the germline V gene (reference sequence), CDR1 and CDR2 are DFQATT and SNEGSKA. The CDR3, cysteine through phenylalanine, is 13 amino acids long. The kept DNA is CDR3 alone, 39 bases in frame from the first base. Trimming accounts for 3 bases at V and 7 bases at J, while the number of junction bases matched to no gene is 5.

At least ten counts were recorded for this clonotype. Which antigen it targets is not known. No base-level quality is on record; no much larger clone is a single base apart. Libraries were made using multiplex PCR. The run used an Illumina HiSeq 4000. TCR beta libraries were built with iRepertoire HTBI primers and Arm-PCR amplification of CDR3 regions. Before sequencing, the PCR products went through gel purification. The paper's processing steps were these. Across samples, approximately 68 TRBV and roughly 15 TRBJ segments were identified and used for gene usage analysis of CDR3 amino acid clonotypes. Filtered high-quality paired reads were merged into contigs using COPE and FqMerger. BLAST was used to align contigs to the IMGT TRBV, TRBD and TRBJ reference genes, and CDR3 was defined following IMGT. Highly expanded clones were defined as clonotypes with a frequency above 0.1%. Shannon entropy was used to measure repertoire diversity, and the Gini coefficient was used to measure V-J evenness. A clonotype found in more than one individual was treated as public. TCRdb ran its own pipeline on the public reads, namely fastp trimming at Q25 and MiXCR clone calling, and kept in-frame beta chains. Each CDR3 protein gets just one entry, which takes the most common genes and DNA from the rows behind it. V and J calls and clone size were set by TCRdb, not the authors. Within this sample are 530,000 or so distinct CDR3 sequences, with roughly 14% of them counted one time only. The ten largest clones capture 8% to 10% of the sample.

The same sample was also used in a study of T cells in Graves' hyperthyroidism and ophthalmopathy. From that second study: A patient counted as having stable Graves' hyperthyroidism if no progression to ophthalmopathy occurred over 18 months of follow-up. The hyperthyroidism patients were between 18 and 65 years old and newly diagnosed, with a disease duration of less than 2 months. Any patient with an uncontrolled infection, another autoimmune disease, pregnancy or lactation was excluded. Diagnoses relied on clinical symptoms, serum thyroxine and TRAb, thyroid ultrasound and orbital computed tomography. The first round of RT-PCR for the TCR CDR3 was performed with the HTBI primer set and the Qiagen OneStep RT-PCR kit. Most expanded thyroid clonotypes (frequency above 0.001) were also detected in blood, a finding suggesting that blood repertoires may reflect thyroid immune responses. In cross-validation, a model built on a 13 V-J signature told ophthalmopathy apart from stable hyperthyroidism with over 85% sensitivity and about 81% specificity, and in testing the same model reached 80%/75%. In validation, the model predicted progression to ophthalmopathy with 55% to 71% sensitivity and around 72% specificity, a median of 6.5 months before onset. A discovery cohort of about 95 patients, approximately 45 with Graves' ophthalmopathy and 55 to 60 with stable Graves' hyperthyroidism, was used to find distinguishing TCR V-J signatures. Prospective prediction of ophthalmopathy was tested in an independent validation cohort of approximately 19 hyperthyroidism patients and approximately 17 patients who later progressed to ophthalmopathy. The 75 to 100 discovery patients were divided at random into training and test sets in a 7:3 ratio. Thyroid tissue and blood T-cell repertoires from over 5 Graves' hyperthyroidism patients were also compared in the study. After blood sampling, hyperthyroidism patients were treated with methimazole at a starting dose of 30 mg daily, and ophthalmopathy patients were treated with high-dose intravenous methylprednisolone. Libraries were constructed in a second round of multiplex PCR, after which size selection and purification were performed. Sequencing of the libraries was done on an Illumina HiSeq2000 using paired-end 100 bp reads. SOAPnuke was used to process the raw data, removing reads that contained adapters or uncalled bases, had a mean Phred below 15, or lacked an exact match to the constant primer or identifier. High-quality paired reads were merged using COPE v1.2.5, and each unique nucleotide sequence was defined as a clonotype. Clonotypes were aligned to IMGT TRBV, TRBD and TRBJ reference segments using MiTCR v1.1. The analysis included only V-J combinations with a frequency above 0.0001, which together covered 98% to 99.2% of the repertoires. The TCS score was defined as the ratio of F50 (clonal expansion) to E x V (chaos), calculated using BLOSUM62-based TCRdist between CDR3 peptides within each V-J. Welch's t-statistics and random forest reduced approximately 520 V-J features to 10 to 15, which were used in a naive Bayes classifier (R e1071). No statistical method was used to fix the sample size in advance, and group allocation was not hidden from the investigators. According to the paper, TCR Vbeta CDR3 sequencing was carried out on approximately 140 peripheral blood samples, which came from fewer than 50 ophthalmopathy, roughly 75 hyperthyroidism and about 17 progressor patients.

The starting material was peripheral blood mononuclear cells (PBMCs), obtained at new diagnosis, from a patient treated with antithyroid drugs. This clonotype was sampled from a man aged 30 to 45 with Graves disease. Donor details come from another sample of the same person, matched by shared clones. The V gene is TRBV20-1 and the J gene is TRBJ1-2; the central 10 bases match TRBD1. The CDR3 protein is CSARTGGDGGYTF. The sequenced DNA: TGCAGTGCTAGGACAGGGGGCGACGGTGGCTACACCTTC.